Below, 20 T cell receptor beta chains from the same sample are listed, as sequenced in a study of OX40 agonist ivuxolimab in advanced cancers. Assay: immunoSEQ multiplex PCR; the TCRdb copy retains only in-frame clones and omits some. The table has about 62,000 clones, roughly 85% seen once; the top ten hold about 4.2%. The specimen was CD4+ or CD8+ T cells sorted from blood, collected in a trial of the OX40 agonist ivuxolimab. All receptors come from an adult with an advanced solid tumor such as melanoma, head and neck, liver or kidney cancer.

J is TRBJ2-7 and V is TRBV2; D may be TRBD2 (6 bases). CDR1 and CDR2 from the germline V gene are SNHLY and FYNNEI. Trimming took off 4 bases at V and 4 bases at J, with 8 bases between the two ends. The CDR3 extends over 12 amino acids. The CDR3 nucleotides read TGTGCCAGCAGTGTGGAGGGGTACGAGCAGTACTTC. It is translated as CASSVEGYEQYF.

This chain links TRBV27 with TRBJ2-6; D unresolved. This CDR3 has 15 amino acids. Trimming shortened V by 3 bases and J by 2 bases, and 8 bases separated the two germline ends. Germline V gene sequence: CDR1 MNHEY, CDR2 SMNVEV (reference sequence). The CDR3 is CASSFLSPGANVLTF. CDR3 sequence (DNA): TGTGCCAGCAGTTTCCTTTCACCTGGGGCCAACGTCCTGACTTTC.

The V call is TRBV28, the J call TRBJ1-2; D may be TRBD1 (6 bases). This CDR3 has 17 amino acids. V lost 8 bases, J lost 3 bases, and 25 bases lay in between. Per the germline V gene, CDR1 is MDHEN and CDR2 is SYDVKM. CDR3 bases: TGTGCCAGCCAAAAGCGACCGGGGGCAGGGGTAGACTATGGCTACACCTTC. Translation: CASQKRPGAGVDYGYTF.

This sequence joins TRBV19 and TRBJ1-5, with D unclear. V dropped 7 bases and J dropped 4 bases, with 11 bases sitting between them. The CDR3 is made up of 13 amino acids. The germline V gene encodes CDR1 LNHDA and CDR2 SQIVND (reference sequence). CDR3 residues: CASIGPGNQPQHF. The CDR3 DNA follows: TGTGCCAGTATCGGACCGGGGAATCAGCCCCAGCATTTT.

The J gene is TRBJ1-2, the V gene TRBV28; D gene ambiguous. CDR1 MDHEN and CDR2 SYDVKM come from the germline V gene. CDR3 length equals 12 residues. The V gene lost 3 bases and the J gene lost 4 bases, with 6 bases spanning the gap. The CDR3 bases are TGTGCCAGCAGTTTGAGCGGCTATGGCTACACCTTC. Its translation is CASSLSGYGYTF.

The chain has TRBV10-3 and TRBJ2-1, with TRBD2 matching 11 bases. The CDR3 sequence is 16 residues long. Germline V gene lookup returns CDR1 ENHRY and CDR2 SYGVKD. The junction had 7 bases not matched to a gene; V was cut back by 5 bases and J by 4 bases. The CDR3 region is CAISFTGTSGYNEQFF. The CDR3 nucleotides are TGTGCCATCAGTTTCACCGGGACTAGCGGTTACAATGAGCAGTTCTTC.

This chain uses TRBV2 with TRBJ2-3; D is possibly TRBD1 (6 bases). V was pared by 6 bases and J by 2 bases, with 15 bases between. This CDR3 has 15 amino acids. CDR1 and CDR2 (germline): SNHLY, FYNNEI. DNA for the CDR3: TGTGCCAGCAGCCTCGCAGGACAGTCCACAGATACGCAGTATTTT. It specifies CASSLAGQSTDTQYF.

This chain joins TRBV4-1 and TRBJ1-2; the match to TRBD1 covers 11 bases. V dropped 5 bases and J dropped 4; count of bases not matched to a gene: 15. The germline CDR1 and CDR2 sequences are MGHRA and YSYEKL. The CDR3 covers 18 residues. The CDR3 is CASSYSGTGGTDRYGYTF. The CDR3 DNA reads TGCGCCAGCAGCTATTCCGGGACAGGGGGAACTGATCGCTATGGCTACACCTTC.

V usage is TRBV5-5 and J usage is TRBJ2-1; TRBD2 might be the D (5 bases). V was pared by 2 bases and J by 4 bases, with 10 bases between. The length of the CDR3 is 14 residues. Germline CDR1 is SGHKS and CDR2 is YYEKEE (reference sequence). Here the CDR3 DNA reads TGTGCCAGCAGCTTTGGAACGGGATACAATGAGCAGTTCTTC. It specifies CASSFGTGYNEQFF.

This chain joins TRBV7-8 and TRBJ1-6; tentatively, D is TRBD1 (5 bases). In germline, CDR1 is SGHVS, CDR2 FQNEAQ. The CDR3 contains 15 residues. Trimming removed 1 base at V and 7 bases at J, with 11 bases between. In DNA, the CDR3 is TGTGCCAGCAGCTTAGACGGAGGGGAGAATTCACCCCTCCACTTT. Its protein product is CASSLDGGENSPLHF.

This clone was seen only a few times. The genes are TRBV29-1 and TRBJ2-7, with no clear D. The CDR3 is 14 residues long. Germline CDR1 SQVTM, CDR2 ANQGSEA. Trimming pared 5 bases from V and 6 bases from J, leaving 20 bases between. The CDR3 DNA sequence: TGCAGCGTTCAGATTAGCCGGGTTATTAGCGAGCAGTACTTC. Protein product: CSVQISRVISEQYF.

The rearrangement links TRBV27 to TRBJ2-6, with D unresolved. Germline V gene data show CDR1 as MNHEY and CDR2 as SMNVEV (reference sequence). The CDR3 is 15 residues long. V was pared by 2 bases and J by 4 bases, with 9 bases between. The CDR3 region is CASSLTPAGANVLTF. The CDR3 coding sequence is TGTGCCAGCAGTTTAACCCCGGCCGGGGCCAACGTCCTGACTTTC.

This clone occurred a few times. The rearrangement uses TRBV19 and TRBJ2-7; the D is unclear. The V end lost 6 bases, the J end lost 0 bases, and 12 bases lay between the germline ends. Germline-derived CDR1 and CDR2 are LNHDA and SQIVND (reference sequence). CDR3 size: 14 residues. The DNA of the CDR3 is TGTGCCAGTAGACCACGGCACCTCTCCTACGAGCAGTACTTC. The encoded protein is CASRPRHLSYEQYF. Full variable domain (remainder filled in from reference TRBV19 and TRBJ2-7): DGGITQSPKYLFRKEGQNVTLSCEQNLNHDAMYWYRQDPGQGLRLIYYSQIVNDFQKGDIAEGYSVSREKKESFPLTVTSAQKNPTAFYLCASRPRHLSYEQYFGPGTRLTVT.

The chain employs TRBV27 and TRBJ1-5, with D possibly matching TRBD1 (5 bases). V lost 6 bases, J lost 9 bases, and 15 bases lay in between. Germline V gene lookup returns CDR1 MNHEY and CDR2 SMNVEV (reference sequence). This CDR3 has 13 amino acids. The CDR3 nucleotides read TGTGCCAGCAGCCTCGGGGCCGGGGGGCCCCAGCATTTT. Its translation is CASSLGAGGPQHF.

The V and J genes are TRBV10-2 and TRBJ2-7; 8 nucleotides align to TRBD1. The V gene's germline CDR1 is WSHSY and CDR2 SAAADI. The length of the CDR3 is 15 residues. The ends lost 7 bases at V and 3 bases at J; junction bases unmatched: 11. CDR3 loop: CASMSAGGADYEQYF. CDR3 nucleotide sequence: TGCGCCAGCATGTCGGCAGGGGGCGCGGACTACGAGCAGTACTTC.

The genes are TRBV28 and TRBJ1-6, with unresolved D. Germline values: CDR1 MDHEN, CDR2 SYDVKM. CDR3 length: 12 amino acids. Trimming took off 6 bases at V and 6 bases at J, with 6 bases between the two ends. The CDR3, as DNA: TGTGCCAGCAGAAAAAGTAATTCACCCCTCCACTTT. Translated, it gives CASRKSNSPLHF.

The chain recombines TRBV30 with TRBJ1-5, with D tentatively TRBD1 (6 bases). Trimming removed 2 bases at V and 7 bases at J, with 12 bases between. The CDR3 has 13 residues. Germline CDR1 and CDR2: GTSNPN and SVGIG (reference sequence). This chain's CDR3 is CAWSKGGDQPQHF. CDR3 bases: TGTGCCTGGAGTAAGGGGGGTGACCAGCCCCAGCATTTT.

This chain uses TRBV19 with TRBJ2-2, with TRBD1 as a possible D gene (6 bases). Germline CDR1 is LNHDA and CDR2 is SQIVND (reference sequence). This CDR3 is built from 16 residues. The ends were cut back, 7 bases at V and 2 bases at J, with 17 bases in the middle. The CDR3 loop is CASTPTGASNTGELFF. The CDR3 DNA sequence: TGTGCCAGTACCCCGACAGGAGCCTCAAACACCGGGGAGCTGTTTTTT.

The chain links TRBV19 to TRBJ2-2, with a tentative D call TRBD1 (6 bases). Trimming took off 9 bases at V and 5 bases at J, with 16 bases between the two ends. Germline V gives CDR1 LNHDA, CDR2 SQIVND (reference sequence). This CDR3 has 14 amino acids. The CDR3 sequence: CASTGSSRTGELFF. The CDR3 nucleotides read TGTGCCAGCACAGGGTCGTCAAGAACCGGGGAGCTGTTTTTT. Full variable domain (outside the CDR3, taken from reference TRBV19 and TRBJ2-2): DGGITQSPKYLFRKEGQNVTLSCEQNLNHDAMYWYRQDPGQGLRLIYYSQIVNDFQKGDIAEGYSVSREKKESFPLTVTSAQKNPTAFYLCASTGSSRTGELFFGEGSRLTVL.

In its sample, this clone was seen once. The chain combines TRBV19 with TRBJ2-2; a weak D match, TRBD1 (5 bases). Trimming took 7 bases from V and 0 from J, leaving 12 bases between them. Looked up from germline, CDR1 is LNHDA and CDR2 is SQIVND (reference sequence). The CDR3 is made up of 15 amino acids. The CDR3 coding sequence is TGTGCCAGTATCGCGACAGACGCGAACACCGGGGAGCTGTTTTTT. It is translated as CASIATDANTGELFF.